A single sample gave rise to the 19 T cell receptor beta chains below, sequenced in a study of glioma-infiltrating T cells after dendritic cell vaccination. Clones were read by immunoSEQ multiplex PCR, and TCRdb kept only the in-frame ones, dropping some. Among roughly 52,000 clones, over 75% were seen once, and the ten largest hold over 10%. The sample here was blood, taken before dendritic cell vaccination. The origin of the receptors is a human donor with glioblastoma.

The chain recombines TRBV11-3 with TRBJ2-7; D ambiguous. Germline V gene sequence: CDR1 SGHNT, CDR2 YENEEA. CDR3 length: 15 amino acids. Deletions cut 0 bases from V and 3 bases from J, with 12 bases between. The CDR3 sequence is CASSLERQDVYEQYF. CDR3 nucleotide sequence: TGTGCCAGCAGCTTAGAACGGCAGGATGTCTACGAGCAGTACTTC.

J is TRBJ1-5 and V is TRBV7-4; 8 bases fit TRBD1. In germline, CDR1 is SGHVT, CDR2 SQSDAQ. V gave up 5 bases and J gave up 5 bases; unmatched junction bases: 8. The CDR3 sequence is 15 residues long. For the CDR3, the DNA is TGTGCCAGCAGCAAAACGACAGGGGAGGATCAGCCCCAGCATTTT. Its translation is CASSKTTGEDQPQHF.

V gene TRBV27 combines with J gene TRBJ2-2; TRBD2 might be the D (6 bases). V was shortened by 0 bases and J by 6 bases, with 8 bases between the two germline ends. The CDR3 sequence is 14 residues long. Looked up from germline, CDR1 is MNHEY and CDR2 is SMNVEV (reference sequence). This chain's CDR3 is CASSLSGGAGELFF. CDR3 DNA sequence: TGTGCCAGCAGTTTATCAGGAGGGGCCGGGGAGCTGTTTTTT.

This clone occurred a few times. The chain combines TRBV5-1 with TRBJ2-5, with 14 bases aligning to TRBD2. The germline V gene has CDR1 SGHRS and CDR2 YFSETQ. Unmatched junction bases numbered 6, after V lost 4 bases and J lost 4 bases. The CDR3 runs to 16 residues. CDR3 region: CASSASGTSGGETQYF. The CDR3 DNA reads as TGCGCCAGCAGCGCCTCCGGGACTAGCGGGGGAGAGACCCAGTACTTC.

This clone was recorded only once. The rearrangement joins TRBV29-1 to TRBJ1-4; D is undetermined. Germline V gene data show CDR1 as SQVTM and CDR2 as ANQGSEA. The CDR3 runs 12 residues. The ends were cut back, 6 bases at V and 4 bases at J, with 9 bases in the middle. The CDR3 sequence is CSVVGLNEKLFF. In DNA form, the CDR3 reads TGCAGCGTCGTGGGCCTTAATGAAAAACTGTTTTTT.

The rearrangement joins TRBV5-1 to TRBJ2-3; D is perhaps TRBD2 (7 bases). CDR1 and CDR2 (germline): SGHRS, YFSETQ. This CDR3 spans 16 amino acids. Between the trimmed V and J ends, which lost 3 bases and 2 bases, there was a span of 16 bases. CDR3 DNA sequence: TGCGCCAGCAGCTGGGAGGGGGGCACAAACACAGATACGCAGTATTTT. It yields the protein CASSWEGGTNTDTQYF.

The V and J genes are TRBV18 and TRBJ2-3; 14 bases are a match to TRBD2. Losses at the gene ends were 3 bases for V and 5 bases for J; bases not matched to a gene: 1. This CDR3 has 15 amino acids. Germline V gene data show CDR1 as KGHSH and CDR2 as LQKENI. For the CDR3, the DNA is TGTGCCAGCTCACCGGGGACTAGCGGGAGAGATACGCAGTATTTT. The encoded protein is CASSPGTSGRDTQYF.

The CDR3 DNA follows: TGTGCCAGCAGCCAGATTGACACCATGAACACTGAAGCTTTCTTT. This codes for CASSQIDTMNTEAFF. V usage is TRBV11-2 and J usage is TRBJ1-1; D not certain. CDR3 size: 15 residues. Trimming shortened V by 5 bases and J by 0 bases, and 13 bases separated the two germline ends. The germline gives CDR1 SGHAT, CDR2 FQNNGV.

In the case of this clone: The identical CDR3 is also encoded by other nucleotide sequences in the sample. The V gene is TRBV30, the J gene TRBJ2-4, with TRBD1 matching 10 bases. The CDR3 consists of 14 residues. V trimming: 5 bases; J trimming: 6 bases; junction bases outside the gene matches: 7. Per germline, CDR1 GTSNPN and CDR2 SVGIG (reference sequence). CDR3 region: CAWGQGQGTNIQYF. The CDR3 DNA sequence: TGTGCCTGGGGCCAGGGACAGGGGACAAACATTCAGTACTTC.

Points on this clone: Relative to the germline gene, one junction end is altered; a read error may explain this. The chain employs TRBV7-7 and TRBJ2-1; the match to TRBD2 covers 9 bases. CDR3 length equals 17 residues. Germline CDR1 is SSHAT and CDR2 is FNYEAQ (reference sequence). CDR3 loop: CASSLELASGMGNEQFF. The CDR3 nucleotides are TGTGCTAGCAGCTTAGAGCTGGCTAGCGGGATGGGGAATGAGCAGTTCTTC.

The rearrangement joins TRBV19 to TRBJ2-5, with D perhaps TRBD1 (5 bases). The CDR3 runs to 12 residues. The germline V and J ends were trimmed by 4 bases and 7 bases, with 10 bases remaining between them. Germline V CDR1 and CDR2: LNHDA, SQIVND (reference sequence). The CDR3 reads CASSRPTGTQYF. The CDR3 bases are TGTGCCAGTAGTAGACCTACAGGGACCCAGTACTTC.

The chain recombines TRBV10-1 with TRBJ2-7, with a possible D match to TRBD1 (6 bases). V shed 0 bases and J shed 7 bases, with 10 bases lying between them. Germline V gene lookup returns CDR1 WNHNN and CDR2 SYGVQD (reference sequence). The CDR3 has 13 amino acids. The CDR3 spells CASSESTGEEQYF. The CDR3 nucleotides read TGCGCCAGCAGTGAGTCGACAGGCGAGGAGCAGTACTTC.

This clone is medium-sized within its sample. The V and J genes are TRBV6-5 and TRBJ2-7, with D maybe TRBD1 (5 bases). V was clipped by 0 bases and J by 3 bases, with 12 bases between them. The germline CDR1 and CDR2 sequences are MNHEY and SVGAGI. There are 15 residues in the CDR3. The CDR3 loop is CASSYSTEQDYEQYF. CDR3 nucleotide sequence: TGTGCCAGCAGTTACTCGACCGAACAGGACTACGAGCAGTACTTC.

The chain joins TRBV30 to TRBJ1-1, with TRBD1 as a possible D gene (5 bases). The CDR3 length is 11 residues. Per the germline V gene, CDR1 is GTSNPN and CDR2 is SVGIG (reference sequence). V was pared by 1 base and J by 11 bases, with 11 bases between. The CDR3 sequence is CAWSGGVAAFF. Here the CDR3 DNA reads TGTGCCTGGAGTGGGGGGGTAGCGGCTTTCTTT.

This chain joins TRBV2 and TRBJ1-5, with D possibly matching TRBD1 (5 bases). Germline CDR1 SNHLY, CDR2 FYNNEI. Trimming cost V 6 bases and J 4 bases, with 16 bases left between them. This CDR3 spans 15 amino acids. The CDR3 spells CASRGGGTGNQPQHF. Written as DNA, the CDR3 is TGTGCCAGCAGGGGGGGAGGGACGGGAAATCAGCCCCAGCATTTT.

The rearrangement joins TRBV19 to TRBJ1-4; 8 bases agree with TRBD1. The CDR3 runs 14 residues. Germline CDR1 reads LNHDA; CDR2 reads SQIVND (reference sequence). The J segment lost 5 bases and the V segment lost 5 bases, leaving 4 bases of the junction unmatched. CDR3 bases: TGTGCCAGTAGTGAACAGGGGGGGAATGAAAAACTGTTTTTT. Its protein product is CASSEQGGNEKLFF.

CDR3 sequence (DNA): TGTGCCAGCAGCGTATCGGAGCCGCCGGGAAACACCATATATTTT. The encoded protein is CASSVSEPPGNTIYF. The gene calls are TRBV9 and TRBJ1-3; D gene uncertain. There are 15 residues in the CDR3. Trimming left V 1 base short and J 4 bases short, with 12 bases between. Germline V gene sequence: CDR1 SGDLS, CDR2 YYNGEE.

The V and J genes are TRBV9 and TRBJ2-7; 8 positions match TRBD2. Germline loops: CDR1 SGDLS, CDR2 YYNGEE. J was trimmed by 3 bases and V by 0 bases; bases with no gene match: 5. The CDR3 is 15 amino acids. CDR3 protein: CASSVAGTRDYEQYF. CDR3 DNA sequence: TGTGCCAGCAGCGTAGCCGGGACTAGGGACTACGAGCAGTACTTC.

V and J are TRBV10-2 and TRBJ1-1; 7 positions agree with TRBD1. V was clipped by 6 bases and J by 0 bases; unmatched bases: 7. This CDR3 contains 15 residues. Germline values: CDR1 WSHSY, CDR2 SAAADI. CDR3 protein: CASREGGPMNTEAFF. The CDR3 region has the DNA TGCGCCAGCAGAGAAGGGGGCCCGATGAACACTGAAGCTTTCTTT.